This entry lists 7 T cell receptor beta chains sequenced from one sample in a study of glioma-infiltrating T cells after dendritic cell vaccination. Specified time point: after dendritic cell vaccination, including at tumor progression/relapse. The table came from immunoSEQ multiplex PCR; TCRdb's copy has only in-frame clones and leaves some out. The table records fewer than 90,000 clones, over 80% of them present only once. The sample here was blood, taken after dendritic cell vaccination. All receptors derive from a human donor with glioblastoma.

The chain joins TRBV15 to TRBJ1-1, with a tentative D call TRBD1 (5 bases). The V end was cut by 0 bases, the J end by 3 bases, with 14 bases between. CDR3 length equals 16 residues. Germline CDR1 is LNHNV and CDR2 is YYDKDF (reference sequence). The CDR3 reads CATSRDLARVDTEAFF. DNA of the CDR3: TGTGCCACCAGCAGAGATTTGGCCAGGGTGGACACTGAAGCTTTCTTT.

This clone occurred a few times. V gene TRBV6-1 combines with J gene TRBJ2-3; D is ambiguous. V was shortened by 4 bases and J by 0 bases, with 11 bases between the two germline ends. Germline assignment: CDR1 MNHNS and CDR2 SASEGT. The CDR3 runs 15 residues. CDR3 amino acids: CASSVSLLSTDTQYF. For the CDR3, the DNA is TGTGCCAGCAGTGTGAGTCTTTTGAGCACAGATACGCAGTATTTT.

The chain is built from TRBV5-4 and TRBJ2-5, with D unresolved. This CDR3 is built from 16 residues. Trimming took 0 bases from V and 5 from J, leaving 17 bases between them. The germline gives CDR1 SGHNT, CDR2 YYREEE (reference sequence). The CDR3 sequence: CASSLDSSVFLETQYF. DNA for the CDR3: TGTGCCAGCAGCTTGGACTCGTCGGTTTTTCTGGAGACCCAGTACTTC.

The chain recombines TRBV19 with TRBJ2-3; TRBD2 matches 7 bases. The germline CDR1 and CDR2 sequences are LNHDA and SQIVND (reference sequence). The J segment lost 2 bases and the V segment lost 5 bases, leaving 10 bases of the junction unmatched. The CDR3 sequence is 16 residues long. The CDR3 loop reads CASSQGRLADTDTQYF. The CDR3 nucleotides read TGTGCCAGTAGTCAAGGTCGGCTAGCGGACACAGATACGCAGTATTTT.

The rearrangement uses TRBV19 and TRBJ2-7, with 7 bases matching TRBD2. CDR1 is LNHDA and CDR2 is SQIVND in the germline V gene (reference sequence). J was trimmed by 2 bases and V by 5 bases; bases with no gene match: 12. This CDR3 is built from 16 residues. The CDR3 loop is CASSPSPFAGAYEQYF. As DNA, the CDR3 is TGTGCCAGTAGTCCCTCTCCTTTCGCGGGGGCCTACGAGCAGTACTTC.

The V call is TRBV11-2, the J call TRBJ1-6, with a tentative D call TRBD1 (5 bases). The CDR3 is made up of 15 amino acids. CDR1 is SGHAT and CDR2 is FQNNGV in the germline V gene. V dropped 0 bases and J dropped 7 bases, with 10 bases sitting between them. CDR3 protein: CASSLDGGMNSPLHF. The CDR3, as DNA: TGTGCCAGCAGCTTAGATGGGGGGATGAATTCACCCCTCCACTTT. Based on the CDR3 plus reference TRBV11-2 and TRBJ1-6, the full variable domain is EAGVAQSPRYKIIEKRQSVAFWCNPISGHATLYWYQQILGQGPKLLIQFQNNGVVDDSQLPKDRFSAERLKGVDSTLKIQPAKLEDSAVYLCASSLDGGMNSPLHFGNGTRLTVT.

The CDR3 here is CASSEPTLSGNQPQHF. In DNA, the CDR3 is TGTGCCAGCTCGGAACCGACGTTGAGCGGCAATCAGCCCCAGCATTTT. The J gene is TRBJ1-5, the V gene TRBV2; D is uncertain. The CDR3 spans 16 residues. Trimming took 8 bases from V and 2 from J, leaving 19 bases between them. Germline V lookup: CDR1 SNHLY, CDR2 FYNNEI.